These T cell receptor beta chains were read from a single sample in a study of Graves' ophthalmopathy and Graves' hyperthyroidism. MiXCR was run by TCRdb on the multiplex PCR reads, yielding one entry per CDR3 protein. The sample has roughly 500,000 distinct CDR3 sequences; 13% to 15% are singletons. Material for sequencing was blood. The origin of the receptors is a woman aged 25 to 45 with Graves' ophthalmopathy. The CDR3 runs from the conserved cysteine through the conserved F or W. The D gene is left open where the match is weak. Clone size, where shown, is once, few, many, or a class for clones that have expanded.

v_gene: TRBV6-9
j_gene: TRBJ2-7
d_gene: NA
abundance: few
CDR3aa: CASSWRAQYF
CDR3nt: TGTGCCAGCAGTTGGAGGGCGCAGTACTTC

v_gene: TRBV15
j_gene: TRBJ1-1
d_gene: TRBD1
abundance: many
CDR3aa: CATSRGRTGRFAEAFF
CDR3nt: TGTGCCACCAGCAGAGGAAGGACAGGGCGGTTCGCTGAAGCTTTCTTT

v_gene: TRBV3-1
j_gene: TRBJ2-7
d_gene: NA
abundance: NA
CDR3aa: CASSRWDGNYEQYF
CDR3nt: TGTGCCAGCAGCCGTTGGGACGGAAACTACGAGCAGTACTTC

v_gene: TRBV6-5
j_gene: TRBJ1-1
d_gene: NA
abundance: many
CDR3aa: CASSYRAGMTEAFF
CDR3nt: TGTGCCAGCAGTTACCGGGCTGGGATGACTGAAGCTTTCTTT

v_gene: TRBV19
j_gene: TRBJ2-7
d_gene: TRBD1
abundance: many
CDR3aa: CASSITGDRELGEQYF
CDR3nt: TGTGCCAGTAGTATCACCGGGGACAGGGAATTGGGGGAGCAGTACTTC

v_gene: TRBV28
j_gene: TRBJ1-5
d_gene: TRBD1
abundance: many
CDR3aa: CASSFQGGGGLNQPQHF
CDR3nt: TGTGCCAGCAGTTTTCAGGGGGGAGGGGGTTTAAATCAGCCCCAGCATTTT

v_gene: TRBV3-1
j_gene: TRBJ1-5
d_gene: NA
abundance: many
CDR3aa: CASSQGAGQPQHF
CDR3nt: TGTGCCAGCAGCCAAGGGGCGGGCCAGCCCCAGCATTTT

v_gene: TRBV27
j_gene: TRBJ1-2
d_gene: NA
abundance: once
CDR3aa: CASSSGSGNGYTF
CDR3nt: TGTGCCAGCAGTTCAGGGTCTGGTAATGGCTACACCTTC

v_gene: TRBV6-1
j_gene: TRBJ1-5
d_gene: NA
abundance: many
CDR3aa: CASKQNFYSNQPQHF
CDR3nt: TGTGCCAGCAAGCAGAATTTTTATAGCAATCAGCCCCAGCATTTT

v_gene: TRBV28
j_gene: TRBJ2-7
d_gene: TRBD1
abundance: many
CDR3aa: CASEGQGHRYEQYF
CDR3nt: TGTGCCAGCGAGGGACAGGGACATCGCTACGAGCAGTACTTC

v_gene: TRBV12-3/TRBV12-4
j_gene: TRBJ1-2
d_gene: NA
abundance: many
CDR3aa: CASSLDRYGYTF
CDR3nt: TGTGCCAGCAGTTTAGACAGATATGGCTACACCTTC

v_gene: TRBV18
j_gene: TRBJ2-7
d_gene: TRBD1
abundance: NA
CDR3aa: CASSPFGTGVRPTYEQYF
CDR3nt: TGTGCCAGCTCACCTTTCGGGACAGGGGTTCGTCCTACCTACGAGCAGTACTTC

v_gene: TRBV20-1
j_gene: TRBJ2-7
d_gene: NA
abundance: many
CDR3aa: CSASGVNSYEQYF
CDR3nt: TGCAGTGCTAGTGGGGTCAACTCCTACGAGCAGTACTTC

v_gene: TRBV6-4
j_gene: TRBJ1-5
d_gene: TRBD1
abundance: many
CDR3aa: CASSPSDRDNAMINQPQHF
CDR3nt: TGTGCCAGCAGCCCCTCTGACAGGGACAACGCCATGATCAATCAGCCCCAGCATTTT

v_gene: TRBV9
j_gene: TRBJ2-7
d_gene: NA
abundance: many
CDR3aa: CASSVGGVGEQYF
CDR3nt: TGTGCCAGCAGCGTGGGGGGAGTTGGGGAGCAGTACTTC

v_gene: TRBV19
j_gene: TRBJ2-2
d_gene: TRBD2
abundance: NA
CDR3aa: CASSIPGLAPGELFF
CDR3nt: TGTGCCAGTAGTATACCGGGACTAGCACCCGGGGAGCTGTTTTTT

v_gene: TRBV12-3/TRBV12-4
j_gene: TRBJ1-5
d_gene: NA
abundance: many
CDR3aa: CASTSGAYSNQPQHF
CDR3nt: TGTGCCAGCACCTCAGGGGCGTATAGCAATCAGCCCCAGCATTTT

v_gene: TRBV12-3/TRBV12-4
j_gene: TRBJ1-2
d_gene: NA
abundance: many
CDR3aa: CASSRRRQGPYGYTF
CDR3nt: TGTGCCAGCAGCCGGAGGAGGCAGGGACCCTATGGCTACACCTTC

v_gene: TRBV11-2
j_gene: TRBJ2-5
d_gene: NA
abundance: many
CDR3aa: CASSLDLEETQYF
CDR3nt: TGTGCCAGCAGCTTAGACCTCGAAGAGACCCAGTACTTC

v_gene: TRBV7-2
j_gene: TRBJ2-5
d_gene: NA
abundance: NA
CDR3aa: CASSGGTLGTQYF
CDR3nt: TGTGCCAGCAGCGGGGGAACGCTCGGGACCCAGTACTTC

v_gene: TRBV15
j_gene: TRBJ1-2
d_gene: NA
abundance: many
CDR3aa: CATSSPLLGGYTF
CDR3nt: TGTGCCACCAGCAGCCCGCTCCTTGGTGGCTACACCTTC

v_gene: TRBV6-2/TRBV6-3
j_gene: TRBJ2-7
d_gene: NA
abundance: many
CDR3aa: CASTPDGLYEQYF
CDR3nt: TGTGCCAGCACCCCCGATGGCCTTTACGAGCAGTACTTC

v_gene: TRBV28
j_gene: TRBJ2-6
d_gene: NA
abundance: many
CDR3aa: CASSPYTGPNVLTF
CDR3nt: TGTGCCAGCAGTCCCTACACAGGCCCCAACGTCCTGACTTTC

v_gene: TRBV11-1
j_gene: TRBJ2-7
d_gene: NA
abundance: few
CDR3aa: CASSMTQGYEQYF
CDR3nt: TGTGCCAGCAGTATGACCCAGGGTTACGAGCAGTACTTC

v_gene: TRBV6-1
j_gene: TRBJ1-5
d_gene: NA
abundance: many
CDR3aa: CASKFGVNNQPQHF
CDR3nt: TGTGCCAGCAAATTCGGAGTGAACAATCAGCCCCAGCATTTT

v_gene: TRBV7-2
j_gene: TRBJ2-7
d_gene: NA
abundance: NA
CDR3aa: CASSLVAGLSYEQYF
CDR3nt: TGTGCCAGCAGCTTAGTGGCGGGGTTGTCCTACGAGCAGTACTTC